Following are 12 T cell receptor beta chains from one sample sequenced in a study of blood T cell repertoires in COVID-19. Generated by immunoSEQ multiplex PCR, the TCRdb table keeps only in-frame clones and is missing some. The data contain roughly 24,000 clones, over 75% of them singletons. Material: peripheral blood. The receptors originated from a woman older than 75 with acute or convalescent COVID-19.

CDR3 protein: CASSLQGANTEAFF. The CDR3 region has the DNA TGTGCCAGCAGCCTGCAGGGGGCGAACACTGAAGCTTTCTTT. The chain recombines TRBV16 with TRBJ1-1; 8 bases align to TRBD1. The J segment lost 1 base and the V segment lost 4 bases, leaving 2 bases of the junction unmatched. Germline CDR1 KGHSY, CDR2 FQNENV. The CDR3 spans 14 residues.

V usage is TRBV5-4 and J usage is TRBJ1-2; the match to TRBD1 covers 8 bases. The CDR3 runs 15 residues. Germline values: CDR1 SGHNT, CDR2 YYREEE (reference sequence). The trim removed 4 bases at V and 8 bases at J, leaving 13 bases unmatched. DNA for the CDR3: TGTGCCAGCAGCACACGGGACAGGACAGTCCGGGGCTACACCTTC. Residues: CASSTRDRTVRGYTF.

The V call is TRBV9, the J call TRBJ2-5; 7 bases fit TRBD1. From germline, CDR1 is SGDLS and CDR2 YYNGEE. V trimming: 3 bases; J trimming: 5 bases; junction bases outside the gene matches: 13. This CDR3 is 16 amino acids long. The CDR3 bases are TGTGCCAGCAGCGCTCGAGGGAAGACAGGGTCTGAGACCCAGTACTTC. This codes for CASSARGKTGSETQYF.

The table lists this clone with a count of one. The chain couples TRBV19 to TRBJ1-1; D remains unclear. This CDR3 spans 15 amino acids. Germline assignment: CDR1 LNHDA and CDR2 SQIVND (reference sequence). V was clipped by 3 bases and J by 1 base, with 12 bases between them. CDR3 DNA: TGTGCCAGTAGTATGGGGTGGAGGAGGAACACTGAAGCTTTCTTT. It specifies CASSMGWRRNTEAFF.

The J gene is TRBJ1-3, the V gene TRBV11-2; possible D gene TRBD1, 5 bases. Germline V CDR1 and CDR2: SGHAT, FQNNGV. Trimming cost V 0 bases and J 4 bases, with 13 bases left between them. The CDR3 is made up of 16 amino acids. The CDR3 spells CASSLEQAARGNTIYF. The CDR3 coding sequence is TGTGCCAGCAGCTTAGAACAGGCCGCTCGAGGAAACACCATATATTTT.

The V and J genes are TRBV9 and TRBJ2-2; no clear D. Trimming pared 4 bases from V and 1 base from J, leaving 11 bases between. Germline V gene sequence: CDR1 SGDLS, CDR2 YYNGEE. The CDR3 consists of 15 residues. This CDR3 is CASSLIERNTGELFF. CDR3 bases: TGTGCCAGCAGCTTGATCGAGCGGAACACCGGGGAGCTGTTTTTT. The full variable domain, completed using reference TRBV9 and TRBJ2-2, is DSGVTQTPKHLITATGQRVTLRCSPRSGDLSVYWYQQSLDQGLQFLIQYYNGEERAKGNILERFSAQQFPDLHSELNLSSLELGDSALYFCASSLIERNTGELFFGEGSRLTVL.

The DNA for the CDR3 is TGTGCCAGCTCACCAAAACCCCAGGGGGCGCGGAGCAATCAGCCCCAGCATTTT. This sequence encodes CASSPKPQGARSNQPQHF. This chain joins TRBV18 and TRBJ1-5; 8 nucleotides align to TRBD1. V lost 2 bases, J lost 1 base, and 10 bases stayed unmatched. This CDR3 contains 18 residues. Per germline, CDR1 KGHSH and CDR2 LQKENI.

The chain links TRBV30 to TRBJ1-6; 8 bases agree with TRBD1. The CDR3 consists of 19 residues. V dropped 4 bases and J dropped 6; count of bases not matched to a gene: 20. Looked up from germline, CDR1 is GTSNPN and CDR2 is SVGIG (reference sequence). CDR3 sequence reads: CAWTKDHVWGQVSNSPLHF. CDR3 coding DNA: TGTGCCTGGACCAAGGATCATGTGTGGGGACAGGTCTCTAATTCACCCCTCCACTTT.

V gene TRBV10-2 combines with J gene TRBJ1-5; a possible D gene is TRBD1 (5 bases). This CDR3 has 12 residues. With 6 bases removed from V and 9 bases from J, the gap between germline ends came to 12 bases. The germline V gene has CDR1 WSHSY and CDR2 SAAADI. CDR3 loop: CASRTGGGPQHF. CDR3 in DNA: TGCGCCAGCAGGACGGGGGGAGGGCCCCAGCATTTT.

The table lists this clone with a few counts. This chain links TRBV6-2 or TRBV6-3 with TRBJ1-5; TRBD1 is a possible D gene (6 bases). The length of the CDR3 is 15 residues. The germline V gene encodes CDR1 MNHEY and CDR2 SVGEGT. The V gene lost 6 bases and the J gene lost 5 bases, with 17 bases spanning the gap. The CDR3 DNA reads TGTGCCAGCAGCCCCCTTGCGGGGGCGCATCAGCCCCAGCATTTT. This codes for CASSPLAGAHQPQHF.

The V call is TRBV27, the J call TRBJ2-1, with D possibly being TRBD2 (6 bases). V lost 3 bases to trimming and J lost 8 bases, with 23 bases between them. The CDR3 contains 17 residues. CDR1 is MNHEY, CDR2 SMNVEV, per germline (reference sequence). The CDR3 DNA reads TGTGCCAGCAGTTTTGGAGGGATGGGATCCTCCATCTATGAGCAGTTCTTC. It encodes CASSFGGMGSSIYEQFF.

The chain employs TRBV6-2 or TRBV6-3 and TRBJ2-2; D gene uncertain. Trimming took 5 bases from V and 5 from J, leaving 6 bases between them. Germline values: CDR1 MNHEY, CDR2 SVGEGT. The CDR3 spans 12 residues. The DNA of the CDR3 is TGTGCCAGCAGTAAACTTACCGGGGAGCTGTTTTTT. Its translation: CASSKLTGELFF.